The text below deals with one T cell receptor beta chain. The entry originates in a study of cytotoxic CD8 clonotypes in ibrutinib-treated CLL. The CDR3 covers 13 residues. The ends were cut back, 7 bases at V and 0 bases at J, with 10 bases in the middle. CDR1 MDHEN and CDR2 SYDVKM come from the germline V gene. Here immunoSEQ multiplex PCR was the method, and the copy in TCRdb shows in-frame clones only, minus some. The table records nearly 50,000 clones, about three fifths of them present only once. J is TRBJ2-7 and V is TRBV28, with a possible D match to TRBD1 (5 bases). Specimen: PBMCs, collected after 24 months of ibrutinib treatment. The TCR was taken from a human donor with chronic lymphocytic leukemia. CDR3 coding DNA: TGTGCCAGCAATGGGGCCAGCTCCTACGAGCAGTACTTC. Its protein product is CASNGASSYEQYF.